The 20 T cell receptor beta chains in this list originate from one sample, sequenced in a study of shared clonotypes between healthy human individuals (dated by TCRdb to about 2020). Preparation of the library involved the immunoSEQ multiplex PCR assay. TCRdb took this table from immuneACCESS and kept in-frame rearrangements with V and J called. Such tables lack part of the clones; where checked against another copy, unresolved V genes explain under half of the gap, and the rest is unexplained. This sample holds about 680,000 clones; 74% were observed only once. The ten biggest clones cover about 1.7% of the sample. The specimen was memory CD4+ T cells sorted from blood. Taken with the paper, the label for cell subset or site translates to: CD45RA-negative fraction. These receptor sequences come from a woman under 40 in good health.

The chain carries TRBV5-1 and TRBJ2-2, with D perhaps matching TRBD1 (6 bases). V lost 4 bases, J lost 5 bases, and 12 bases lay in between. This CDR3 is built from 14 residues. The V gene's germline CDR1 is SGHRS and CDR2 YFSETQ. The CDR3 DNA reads TGCGCCAGCAGCCGTAACAGGGAGACCGGGGAGCTGTTTTTT. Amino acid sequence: CASSRNRETGELFF. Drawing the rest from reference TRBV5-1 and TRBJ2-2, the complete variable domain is KAGVTQTPRYLIKTRGQQVTLSCSPISGHRSVSWYQQTPGQGLQFLFEYFSETQRNKGNFPGRFSGRQFSNSRSEMNVSTLELGDSALYLCASSRNRETGELFFGEGSRLTVL.

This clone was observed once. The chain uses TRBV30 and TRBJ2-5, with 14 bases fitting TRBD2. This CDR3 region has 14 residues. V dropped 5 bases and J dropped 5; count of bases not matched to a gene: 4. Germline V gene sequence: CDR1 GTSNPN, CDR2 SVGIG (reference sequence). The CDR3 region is CAWGTSGRGETQYF. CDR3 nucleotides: TGTGCCTGGGGGACTAGCGGGAGAGGGGAGACCCAGTACTTC. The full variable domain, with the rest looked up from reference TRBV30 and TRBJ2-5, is SQTIHQWPATLVQPVGSPLSLECTVEGTSNPNLYWYRQAAGRGLQLLFYSVGIGQISSEVPQNLSASRPQDRQFILSSKKLLLSDSGFYLCAWGTSGRGETQYFGPGTRLLVL.

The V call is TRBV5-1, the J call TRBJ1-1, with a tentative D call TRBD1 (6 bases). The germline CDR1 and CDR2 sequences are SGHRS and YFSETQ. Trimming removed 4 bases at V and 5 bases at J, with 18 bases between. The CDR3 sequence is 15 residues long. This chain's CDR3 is CASSTRGGEETEAFF. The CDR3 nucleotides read TGCGCCAGCAGCACCCGAGGGGGGGAGGAGACTGAAGCTTTCTTT.

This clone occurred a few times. CDR3 in DNA: TGTGCCAGCAGCTTCTCTTCTGGGGCCAACGTCCTGACTTTC. It encodes CASSFSSGANVLTF. This chain links TRBV6-5 with TRBJ2-6; D gene uncertain. The CDR3 is made up of 14 amino acids. V shed 6 bases and J shed 1 base, with 7 bases lying between them. The germline gives CDR1 MNHEY, CDR2 SVGAGI.

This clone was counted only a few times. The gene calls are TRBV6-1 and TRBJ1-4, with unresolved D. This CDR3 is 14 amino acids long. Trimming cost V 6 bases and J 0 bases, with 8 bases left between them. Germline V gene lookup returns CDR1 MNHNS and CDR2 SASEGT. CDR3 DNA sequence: TGTGCCAGCAGATCAGTAGCAACTAATGAAAAACTGTTTTTT. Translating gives CASRSVATNEKLFF.

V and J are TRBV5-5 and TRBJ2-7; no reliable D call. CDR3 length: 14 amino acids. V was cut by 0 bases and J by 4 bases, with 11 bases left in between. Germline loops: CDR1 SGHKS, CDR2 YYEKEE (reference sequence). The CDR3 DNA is TGTGCCAGCAGCTTGGCCGTGGTAGGGTACGAGCAGTACTTC. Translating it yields CASSLAVVGYEQYF. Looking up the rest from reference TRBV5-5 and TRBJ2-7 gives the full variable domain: DAGVTQSPTHLIKTRGQQVTLRCSPISGHKSVSWYQQVLGQGPQFIFQYYEKEERGRGNFPDRFSARQFPNYSSELNVNALLLGDSALYLCASSLAVVGYEQYFGPGTRLTVT.

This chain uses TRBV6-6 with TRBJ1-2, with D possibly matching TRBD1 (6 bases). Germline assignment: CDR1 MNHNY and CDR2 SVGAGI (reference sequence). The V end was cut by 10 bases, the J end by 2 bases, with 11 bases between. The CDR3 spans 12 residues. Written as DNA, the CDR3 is TGTGCCACGACGGGGGGCAACTATGGCTACACCTTC. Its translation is CATTGGNYGYTF.

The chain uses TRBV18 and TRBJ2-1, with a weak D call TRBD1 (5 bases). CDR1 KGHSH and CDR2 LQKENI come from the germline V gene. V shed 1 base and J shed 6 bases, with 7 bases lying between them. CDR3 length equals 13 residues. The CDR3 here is CASSPLDTNEQFF. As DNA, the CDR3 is TGTGCCAGCTCACCACTGGACACCAATGAGCAGTTCTTC.

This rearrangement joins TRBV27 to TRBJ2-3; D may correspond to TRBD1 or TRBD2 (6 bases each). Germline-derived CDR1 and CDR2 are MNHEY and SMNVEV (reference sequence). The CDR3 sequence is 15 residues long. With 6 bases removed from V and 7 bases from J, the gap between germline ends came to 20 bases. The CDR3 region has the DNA TGTGCCAGCAGAACACTAGGGGGAGGAGGAAATACGCAGTATTTT. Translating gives CASRTLGGGGNTQYF.

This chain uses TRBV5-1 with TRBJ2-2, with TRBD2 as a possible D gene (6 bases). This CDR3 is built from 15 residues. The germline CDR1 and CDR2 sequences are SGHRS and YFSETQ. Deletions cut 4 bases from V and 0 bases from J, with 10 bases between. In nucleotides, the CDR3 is TGCGCCAGCAGCCGGACTAACCCGAACACCGGGGAGCTGTTTTTT. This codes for CASSRTNPNTGELFF.

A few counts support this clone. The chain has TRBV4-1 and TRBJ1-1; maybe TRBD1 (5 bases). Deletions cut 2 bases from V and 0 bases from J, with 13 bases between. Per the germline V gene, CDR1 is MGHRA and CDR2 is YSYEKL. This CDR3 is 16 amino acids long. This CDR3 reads CASSQSWTTMNTEAFF. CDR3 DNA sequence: TGCGCCAGCAGCCAAAGTTGGACAACAATGAACACTGAAGCTTTCTTT.

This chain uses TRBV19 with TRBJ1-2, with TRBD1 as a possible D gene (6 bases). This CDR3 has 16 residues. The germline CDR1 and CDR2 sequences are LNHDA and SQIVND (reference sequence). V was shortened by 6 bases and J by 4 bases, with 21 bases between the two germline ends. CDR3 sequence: CASSRDQQGFGYGYTF. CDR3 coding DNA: TGTGCCAGTAGCAGGGACCAACAGGGATTCGGCTATGGCTACACCTTC.

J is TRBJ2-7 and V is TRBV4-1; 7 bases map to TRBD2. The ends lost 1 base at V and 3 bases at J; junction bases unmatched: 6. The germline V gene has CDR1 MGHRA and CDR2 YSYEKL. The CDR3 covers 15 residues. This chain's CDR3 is CASSQAGGVGYEQYF. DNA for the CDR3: TGCGCCAGCAGCCAAGCGGGAGGCGTAGGCTACGAGCAGTACTTC.

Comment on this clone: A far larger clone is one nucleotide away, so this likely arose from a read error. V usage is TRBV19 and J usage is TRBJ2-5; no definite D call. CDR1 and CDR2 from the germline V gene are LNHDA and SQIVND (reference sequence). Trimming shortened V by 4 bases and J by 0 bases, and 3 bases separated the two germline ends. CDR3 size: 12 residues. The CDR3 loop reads CASSTYQETQYF. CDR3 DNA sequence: TGTGCCAGTAGTACGTACCAAGAGACCCAGTACTTC.

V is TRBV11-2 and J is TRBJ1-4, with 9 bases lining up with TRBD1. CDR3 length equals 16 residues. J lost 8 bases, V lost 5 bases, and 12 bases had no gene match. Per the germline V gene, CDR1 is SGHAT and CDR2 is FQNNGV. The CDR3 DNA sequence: TGTGCCAGCAGCCCGGGGGCCGGGACAGGGTCGGAAAAACTGTTTTTT. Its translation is CASSPGAGTGSEKLFF.

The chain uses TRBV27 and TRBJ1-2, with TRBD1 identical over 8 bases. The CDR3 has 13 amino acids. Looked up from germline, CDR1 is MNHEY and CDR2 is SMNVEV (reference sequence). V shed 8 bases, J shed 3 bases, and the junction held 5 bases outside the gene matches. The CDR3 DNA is TGTGCCAGCGGAAGACAGGGGTACTATGGCTACACCTTC. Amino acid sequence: CASGRQGYYGYTF.

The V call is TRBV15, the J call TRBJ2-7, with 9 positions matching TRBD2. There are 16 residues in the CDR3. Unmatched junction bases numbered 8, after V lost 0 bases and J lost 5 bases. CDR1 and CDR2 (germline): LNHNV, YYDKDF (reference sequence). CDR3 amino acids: CATSRDRSGRWHEQYF. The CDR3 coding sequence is TGTGCCACCAGCAGAGATAGGAGCGGGAGGTGGCACGAGCAGTACTTC.

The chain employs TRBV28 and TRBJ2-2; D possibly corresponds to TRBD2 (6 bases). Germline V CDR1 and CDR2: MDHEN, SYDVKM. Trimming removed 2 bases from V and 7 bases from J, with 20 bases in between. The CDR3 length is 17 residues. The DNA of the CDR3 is TGTGCCAGCAGTTTAAATGAGGGGCTAGCGATGGGCGGGGAGCTGTTTTTT. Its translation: CASSLNEGLAMGGELFF.

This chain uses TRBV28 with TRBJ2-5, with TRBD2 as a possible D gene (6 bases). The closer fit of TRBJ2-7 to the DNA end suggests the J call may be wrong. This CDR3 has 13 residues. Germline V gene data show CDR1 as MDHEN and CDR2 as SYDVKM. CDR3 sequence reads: CASGTPNSYEQYF. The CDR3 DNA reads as TGTGCCAGCGGGACTCCGAACTCCTACGAGCAGTACTTC.

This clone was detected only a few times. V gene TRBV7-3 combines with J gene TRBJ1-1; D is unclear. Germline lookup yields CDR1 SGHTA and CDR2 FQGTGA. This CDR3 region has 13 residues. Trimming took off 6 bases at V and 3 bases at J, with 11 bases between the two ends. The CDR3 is CASRSQRDTEAFF. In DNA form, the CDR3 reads TGTGCCAGCAGGAGTCAAAGGGACACTGAAGCTTTCTTT.